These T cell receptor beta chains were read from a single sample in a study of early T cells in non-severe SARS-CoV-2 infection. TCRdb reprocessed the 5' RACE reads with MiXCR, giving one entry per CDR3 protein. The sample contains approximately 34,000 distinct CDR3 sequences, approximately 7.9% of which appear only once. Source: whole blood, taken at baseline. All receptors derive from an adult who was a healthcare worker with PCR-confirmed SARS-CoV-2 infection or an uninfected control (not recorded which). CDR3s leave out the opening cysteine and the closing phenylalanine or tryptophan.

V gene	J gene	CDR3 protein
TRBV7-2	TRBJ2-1	ASSLGALGNEQF
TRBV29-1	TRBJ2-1	SVARGSYNEQF
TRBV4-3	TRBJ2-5	ASSLGQGEVETQY
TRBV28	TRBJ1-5	ASSQGGGNQPQH
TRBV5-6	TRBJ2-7	ASSFEGLAVYEQY
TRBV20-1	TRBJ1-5	SARDGGEPQH
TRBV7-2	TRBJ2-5	ASSLGGRQVETQY
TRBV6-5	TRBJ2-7	ATNSHHGQTYEQY
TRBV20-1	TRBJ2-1	SARVKPPLTEQF
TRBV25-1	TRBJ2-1	ASSEWQGGSHEQF
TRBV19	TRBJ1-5	ASSWSNSGPQH
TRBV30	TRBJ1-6	AWAAGGSPLH
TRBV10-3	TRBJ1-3	AISIDRKPGNTIY
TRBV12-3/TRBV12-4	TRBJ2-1	ASRLAGGNEQF
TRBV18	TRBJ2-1	ASSPSKVGPYNEQF
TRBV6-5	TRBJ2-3	ASSYSQTSSGQY
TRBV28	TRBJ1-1	ASTIPGPTEAF
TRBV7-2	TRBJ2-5	ASSSIGTGKGTQY
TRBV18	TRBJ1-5	ASSTSNQPQH
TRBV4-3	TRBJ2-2	ASSQVGSGELF
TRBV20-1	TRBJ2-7	SARGYAGQGSPYEQY
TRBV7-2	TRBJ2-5	ASSLVGRAFQETQY
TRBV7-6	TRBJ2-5	ASSNPSGGETQY
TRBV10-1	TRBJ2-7	ASSAAGVYEQY
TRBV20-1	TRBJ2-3	SVPAGRGGVDTQY
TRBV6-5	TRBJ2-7	ASSYAGTGVEQY
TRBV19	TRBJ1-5	ARGKWDRGGTGNQPQH